These 16 T cell receptor beta chains came from one sample sequenced in a study of blood T cell repertoires in COVID-19. This table comes from immunoSEQ multiplex PCR, and its TCRdb copy is limited to in-frame clones, with some not included. The sample has about 140,000 clones, roughly 80% seen once. The sample comprised peripheral blood. These receptors were obtained from a woman older than 75 with acute or convalescent COVID-19.

To note about this clone: The germline gene is not matched at one end of the junction; a read error may be the cause. The chain is built from TRBV30 and TRBJ1-6, with 8 bases aligning to TRBD1. The CDR3 length is 15 residues. Looked up from germline, CDR1 is GTSNPN and CDR2 is SVGIG (reference sequence). CDR3 loop: CAWCVTAGGGSPLHF. CDR3 nucleotides: TGTGCCTGGTGTGTGACGGCAGGGGGCGGTTCACCCCTCCACTTT.

This clone was detected only once. The chain uses TRBV1 and TRBJ1-4. TRBV1 is shown as a pseudogene. CDR3 length equals 12 residues. CDR3 residues: CTRSRSGEKLFF. The CDR3 DNA follows: TGCACCCGCAGCCGCAGCGGTGAAAAACTGTTTTTT.

The chain uses TRBV4-1 and TRBJ2-1; TRBD1 might be the D (6 bases). The CDR3 is 15 residues long. CDR1 and CDR2 from the germline V gene are MGHRA and YSYEKL. The germline V and J ends were trimmed by 3 bases and 7 bases, with 16 bases remaining between them. CDR3 coding DNA: TGCGCCAGCAGCCACCTGGGGGCGGAGTTTAATGAGCAGTTCTTC. Its protein product is CASSHLGAEFNEQFF.

V gene TRBV19 combines with J gene TRBJ2-7, with D perhaps matching TRBD2 (5 bases). With 5 bases removed from V and 1 base from J, the gap between germline ends came to 12 bases. This CDR3 has 14 residues. Germline V lookup: CDR1 LNHDA, CDR2 SQIVND (reference sequence). The CDR3 sequence: CASSGRTGSYEQYF. Here the CDR3 DNA reads TGTGCCAGTAGTGGAAGGACTGGGTCCTACGAGCAGTACTTC.

Here the CDR3 reads CASSIRGKGYTF. CDR3 DNA sequence: TGTGCCAGTAGTATACGGGGTAAAGGCTACACCTTC. The chain combines TRBV19 with TRBJ1-2, with D uncertain. The V end lost 2 bases, the J end lost 8 bases, and 9 bases lay between the germline ends. The CDR3 extends over 12 amino acids. Germline loops: CDR1 LNHDA, CDR2 SQIVND (reference sequence).

This clone has just one count. CDR3 sequence: CASSYPNRGQETQYF. CDR3 DNA sequence: TGTGCCAGCAGTTACCCAAACAGGGGTCAAGAGACCCAGTACTTC. This chain joins TRBV6-6 and TRBJ2-5, with 7 positions matching TRBD1. With V trimmed by 2 bases and J by 2 bases, 5 bases remained unmatched. The CDR3 has 15 residues. CDR1 is MNHNY, CDR2 SVGAGI, per germline (reference sequence).

The chain carries TRBV3-1 (or the pseudogene TRBV3-2) and TRBJ2-3; D not certain. There are 16 residues in the CDR3. The V and J ends lost 3 bases and 2 bases respectively, with 15 bases between them. CDR1 is LGHDT, CDR2 YNNKEL, per germline (reference sequence). The CDR3 spells CASSHLEHTPTDTQYF. DNA for the CDR3: TGTGCCAGCAGCCATTTGGAGCACACTCCCACAGATACGCAGTATTTT.

CDR3 nucleotides: TGTGCCAGCAGTAGAGACAGGTACCGGCCTAATCAGCCCCAGCATTTT. Translation gives CASSRDRYRPNQPQHF. This chain links TRBV7-8 with TRBJ1-5, with D perhaps matching TRBD1 (6 bases). The length of the CDR3 is 16 residues. Germline lookup yields CDR1 SGHVS and CDR2 FQNEAQ. Trimming took 6 bases from V and 4 from J, leaving 19 bases between them.

The chain has TRBV2 and TRBJ1-1, with TRBD1 as a possible D gene (6 bases). V lost 6 bases and J lost 11, with 22 bases in between. The CDR3 consists of 14 residues. Germline V gene lookup returns CDR1 SNHLY and CDR2 FYNNEI. The CDR3 DNA is TGTGCCAGCAGCACGAGGGGGTCGGGGTGGCGCGCTTTCTTT. This encodes CASSTRGSGWRAFF.

V is TRBV5-1 and J is TRBJ2-5; tentative D call: TRBD1 (5 bases). Germline values: CDR1 SGHRS, CDR2 YFSETQ. The germline V and J ends were trimmed by 0 bases and 1 base, with 7 bases remaining between them. This CDR3 is 14 amino acids long. The chain's CDR3 is CASSLAGRQETQYF. The CDR3 region has the DNA TGCGCCAGCAGCTTGGCAGGGCGCCAAGAGACCCAGTACTTC.

The CDR3 DNA reads TGTGCCAGCAGTGAAAGCGCGGAAACAGATACGCAGTATTTT. It is translated as CASSESAETDTQYF. This chain uses TRBV6-1 with TRBJ2-3; D uncertain. This CDR3 contains 14 residues. Germline loops: CDR1 MNHNS, CDR2 SASEGT. V was cut by 2 bases and J by 3 bases, with 9 bases left in between.

The V call is TRBV20-1, the J call TRBJ2-7; 7 nucleotides match TRBD2. Germline lookup yields CDR1 DFQATT and CDR2 SNEGSKA (reference sequence). V lost 7 bases to trimming and J lost 9 bases; unmatched junction nucleotides: 9. The CDR3 runs to 11 residues. CDR3 nucleotides: TGCAGTGTCCAGGGCGGGGGTCGGCAGTACTTC. Residues: CSVQGGGRQYF.

The chain recombines TRBV2 with TRBJ1-1; 7 bases align to TRBD1. The J segment lost 5 bases and the V segment lost 6 bases, leaving 6 bases of the junction unmatched. CDR3 size: 13 residues. Germline CDR1 and CDR2: SNHLY and FYNNEI. The CDR3 spells CASRAVRGTEAFF. The CDR3 nucleotides read TGTGCCAGCAGGGCGGTCAGGGGGACTGAAGCTTTCTTT.

A note on this clone: Other DNA sequences in the sample encode the same CDR3. V and J are TRBV5-1 and TRBJ1-2, with TRBD1 matching over 7 bases. The CDR3 runs to 13 residues. Germline-derived CDR1 and CDR2 are SGHRS and YFSETQ. V dropped 4 bases and J dropped 3; count of bases not matched to a gene: 3. The CDR3 sequence: CASSEGTDYGYTF. DNA of the CDR3: TGCGCCAGCAGCGAAGGGACAGACTATGGCTACACCTTC.

The V and J genes are TRBV3-1 (or the pseudogene TRBV3-2) and TRBJ1-4, with TRBD1 as a possible D gene (5 bases). This CDR3 is 14 amino acids long. The V end was cut by 3 bases, the J end by 4 bases, with 9 bases between. Germline CDR1 reads LGHDT; CDR2 reads YNNKEL (reference sequence). The CDR3 spells CASSQRDSNEKLFF. The DNA for the CDR3 is TGTGCCAGCAGCCAGAGAGACAGTAATGAAAAACTGTTTTTT.

Only a few counts were recorded for this clone. The gene calls are TRBV6-5 and TRBJ1-6; 9 nucleotides line up with TRBD1. Trimming cost V 5 bases and J 7 bases; bases outside gene matches: 6. The germline V gene encodes CDR1 MNHEY and CDR2 SVGAGI. The length of the CDR3 is 15 residues. The CDR3 nucleotides are TGTGCCAGCAGTCCCCTGGGACAGGGAAATTCACCCCTCCACTTT. Its translation is CASSPLGQGNSPLHF.